Reported below is one T cell receptor beta chain. Generated by immunoSEQ multiplex PCR, the TCRdb table keeps only in-frame clones and is missing some. The sample holds around 300,000 clones; around 90% are singletons and the top ten take around 4.3%. The sample originates from a study of blood T cell repertoires in COVID-19. Looking at the study overall: The United States, Italy and Spain supplied acute and convalescent COVID-19 samples.

The CDR3 length is 15 residues. Per germline, CDR1 LGHDT and CDR2 YNNKEL (reference sequence). The ends were cut back, 0 bases at V and 2 bases at J, with 10 bases in the middle. Participants came from about 24 US areas, aged roughly 18 to 95 years. Sequencing was done on a sample of PBMCs or T cells enriched from blood (not recorded which). The TCR was taken from a woman between 18 and 29 years old with acute COVID-19. The V call is TRBV3-1 (or the pseudogene TRBV3-2), the J call TRBJ2-5; D gene ambiguous. The CDR3: CASSQDLRAQETQYF. The CDR3 coding sequence is TGTGCCAGCAGCCAAGATCTCAGAGCGCAAGAGACCCAGTACTTC.